The clone carrying this T cell receptor beta chain showed up just once. Per the authors' pipeline: Quantification of nucleated cells was approximated via reference gene primer amplification. Produced via immunoSEQ multiplex PCR; TCRdb's table is partial and in-frame only. From that table come the V and J calls and clone size; the DNA was used to work out D and trimming. The sample consists of approximately 66,000 clones, around 87% of them appearing once. CDR1 SGHTA and CDR2 FQGTGA come from the germline V gene. The CDR3 is 15 residues long. V was trimmed by 5 bases and J by 5 bases, leaving 18 bases between them. The data originate from a study of blood T cell repertoires in COVID-19. Turning to the study itself: Sample material is recorded as cDNA or gDNA derived from T cells, B-cell-depleted T cells, or PBMCs.

The rearrangement links TRBV7-3 to TRBJ1-1; weak D call: TRBD1 (5 bases). The sequenced material came from peripheral blood. The clonotype was recovered from a man between 60 and 75 years old with acute or convalescent COVID-19. This CDR3 reads CASSTSSQEGTEAFF. As DNA, the CDR3 is TGTGCCAGCAGCACTTCCTCACAGGAGGGTACTGAAGCTTTCTTT.